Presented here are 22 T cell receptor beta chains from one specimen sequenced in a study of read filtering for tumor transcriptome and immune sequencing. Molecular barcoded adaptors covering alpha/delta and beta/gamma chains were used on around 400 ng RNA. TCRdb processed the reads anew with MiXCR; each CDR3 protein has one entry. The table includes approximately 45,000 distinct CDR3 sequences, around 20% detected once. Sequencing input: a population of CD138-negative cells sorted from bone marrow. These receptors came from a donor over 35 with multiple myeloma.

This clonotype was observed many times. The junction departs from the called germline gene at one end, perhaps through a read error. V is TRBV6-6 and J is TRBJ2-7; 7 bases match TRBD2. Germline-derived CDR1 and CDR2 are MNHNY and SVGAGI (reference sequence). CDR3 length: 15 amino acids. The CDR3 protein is CASSNEERGTYEQCF. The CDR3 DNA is TGTGCCAGCAGTAACGAGGAGCGGGGAACCTACGAGCAGTGCTTC.

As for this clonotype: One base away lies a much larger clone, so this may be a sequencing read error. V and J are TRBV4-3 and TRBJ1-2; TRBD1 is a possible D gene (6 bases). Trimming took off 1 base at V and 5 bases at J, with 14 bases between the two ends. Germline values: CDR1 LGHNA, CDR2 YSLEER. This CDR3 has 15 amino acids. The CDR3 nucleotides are TGCGCCAGCAGCCAAGCAGGGGTAGATGAATATGGCTACACCTTC. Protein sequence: CASSQAGVDEYGYTF.

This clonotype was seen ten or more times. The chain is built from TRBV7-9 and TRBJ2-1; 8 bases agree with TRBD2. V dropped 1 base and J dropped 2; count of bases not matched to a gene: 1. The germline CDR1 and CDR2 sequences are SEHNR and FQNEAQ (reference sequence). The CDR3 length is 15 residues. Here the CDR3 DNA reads TGTGCCAGCAGCTTAGGCGGGAGGACCTACAATGAGCAGTTCTTC. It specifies CASSLGGRTYNEQFF.

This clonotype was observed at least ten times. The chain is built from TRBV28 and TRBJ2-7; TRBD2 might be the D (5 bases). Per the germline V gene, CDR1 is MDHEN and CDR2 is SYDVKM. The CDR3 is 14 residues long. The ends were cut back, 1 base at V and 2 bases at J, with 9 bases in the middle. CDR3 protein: CASSLSGFPYEQYF. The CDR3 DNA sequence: TGTGCCAGCAGTTTATCGGGGTTCCCCTACGAGCAGTACTTC.

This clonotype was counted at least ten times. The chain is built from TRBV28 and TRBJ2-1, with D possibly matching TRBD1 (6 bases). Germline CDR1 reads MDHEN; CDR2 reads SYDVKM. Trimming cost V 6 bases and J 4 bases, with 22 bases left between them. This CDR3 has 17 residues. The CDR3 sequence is CASRRSGVKSRYNEQFF. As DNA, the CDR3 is TGTGCCAGCAGGAGGTCAGGGGTCAAATCGAGGTACAATGAGCAGTTCTTC.

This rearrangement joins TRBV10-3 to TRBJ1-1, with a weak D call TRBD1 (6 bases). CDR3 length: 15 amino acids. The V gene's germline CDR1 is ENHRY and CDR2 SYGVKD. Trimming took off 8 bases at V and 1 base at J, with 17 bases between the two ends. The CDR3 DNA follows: TGTGCCATCGGTCCGGCAGGGGATAAGAACACTGAAGCTTTCTTT. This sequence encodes CAIGPAGDKNTEAFF.

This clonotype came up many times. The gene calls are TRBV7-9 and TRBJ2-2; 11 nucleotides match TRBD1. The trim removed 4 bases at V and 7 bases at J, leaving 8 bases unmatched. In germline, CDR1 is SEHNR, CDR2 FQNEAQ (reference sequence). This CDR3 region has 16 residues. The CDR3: CASSSGQGAVDGELFF. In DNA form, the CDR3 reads TGTGCCAGCAGCTCCGGACAGGGGGCGGTAGACGGGGAGCTGTTTTTT.

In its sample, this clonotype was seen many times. CDR3 in DNA: TGTGCCAGCAGCTTAGATAAGCGGGGTTACAATGAGCAGTTCTTC. Amino acid sequence: CASSLDKRGYNEQFF. V is TRBV7-6 and J is TRBJ2-1, with TRBD2 identical over 7 bases. The V and J ends lost 1 base and 4 bases, in that order; junction bases with no gene match: 4. The CDR3 covers 15 residues. Germline V gene sequence: CDR1 SGHVS, CDR2 FNYEAQ.

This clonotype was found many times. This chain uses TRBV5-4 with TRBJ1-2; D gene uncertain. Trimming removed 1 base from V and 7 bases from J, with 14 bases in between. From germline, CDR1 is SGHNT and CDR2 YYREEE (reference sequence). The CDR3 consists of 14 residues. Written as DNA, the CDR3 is TGTGCCAGCAGCTTGCAGGAGAGCTATCGTGGCTACACCTTC. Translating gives CASSLQESYRGYTF.

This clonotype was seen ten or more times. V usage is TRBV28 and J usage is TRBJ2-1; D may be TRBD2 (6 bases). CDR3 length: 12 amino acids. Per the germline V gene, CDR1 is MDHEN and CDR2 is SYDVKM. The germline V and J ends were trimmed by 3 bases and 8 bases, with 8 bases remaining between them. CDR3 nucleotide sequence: TGTGCCAGCAGTTTGACGGGAGATGAGCAGTTCTTC. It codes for CASSLTGDEQFF.

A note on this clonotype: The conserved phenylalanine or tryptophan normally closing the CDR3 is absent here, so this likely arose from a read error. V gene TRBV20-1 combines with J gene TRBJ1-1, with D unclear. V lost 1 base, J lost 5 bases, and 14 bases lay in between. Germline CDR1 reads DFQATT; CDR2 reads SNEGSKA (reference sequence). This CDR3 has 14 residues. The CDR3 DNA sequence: TGCAGTGCTAGAGTTGATCCCGGCGAAACTGAAGCTTTCTAT. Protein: CSARVDPGETEAFY.

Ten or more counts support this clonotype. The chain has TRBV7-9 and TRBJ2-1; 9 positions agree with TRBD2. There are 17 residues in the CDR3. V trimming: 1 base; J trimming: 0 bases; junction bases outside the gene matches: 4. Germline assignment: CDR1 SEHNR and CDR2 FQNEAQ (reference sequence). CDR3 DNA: TGTGCCAGCAGCTTAGGAGCTAGCGGGGTCTCCTACAATGAGCAGTTCTTC. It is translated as CASSLGASGVSYNEQFF.

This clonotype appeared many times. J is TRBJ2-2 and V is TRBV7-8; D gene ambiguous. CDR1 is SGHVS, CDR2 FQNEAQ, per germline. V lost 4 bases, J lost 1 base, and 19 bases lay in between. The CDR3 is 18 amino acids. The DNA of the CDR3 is TGTGCCAGCAGCTCCCCCCAGAGGCGCCACCGGAACACCGGGGAGCTGTTTTTT. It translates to CASSSPQRRHRNTGELFF.

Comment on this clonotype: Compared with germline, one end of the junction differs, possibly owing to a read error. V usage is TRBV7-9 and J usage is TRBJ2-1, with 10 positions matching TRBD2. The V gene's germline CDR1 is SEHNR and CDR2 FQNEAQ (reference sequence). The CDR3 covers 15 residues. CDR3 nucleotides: TGTGCCAGCCGCTTAGGGACTAGCGCCGACAATGAGCAGTTCTTC. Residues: CASRLGTSADNEQFF.

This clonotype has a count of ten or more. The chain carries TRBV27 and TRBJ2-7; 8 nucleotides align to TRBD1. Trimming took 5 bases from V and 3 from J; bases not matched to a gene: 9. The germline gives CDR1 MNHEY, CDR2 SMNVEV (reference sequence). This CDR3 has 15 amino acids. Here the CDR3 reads CASSPGTGLGYEQYF. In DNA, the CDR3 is TGTGCCAGCAGTCCTGGGACAGGCTTGGGCTACGAGCAGTACTTC.

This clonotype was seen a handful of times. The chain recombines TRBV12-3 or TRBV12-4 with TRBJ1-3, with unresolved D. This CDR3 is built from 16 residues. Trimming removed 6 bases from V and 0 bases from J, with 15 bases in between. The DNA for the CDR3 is TGTGCCAGCAGGGGAGGGATCAGGACCTCTGGAAACACCATATATTTT. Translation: CASRGGIRTSGNTIYF.

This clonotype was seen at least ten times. The CDR3 sequence is CSVVGSGNGDTQYF. The CDR3, as DNA: TGCAGCGTTGTCGGAAGCGGGAACGGGGATACGCAGTATTTT. The chain is built from TRBV29-1 and TRBJ2-3; 7 nucleotides agree with TRBD2. Germline lookup yields CDR1 SQVTM and CDR2 ANQGSEA. The trim removed 4 bases at V and 6 bases at J, leaving 10 bases unmatched. The CDR3 sequence is 14 residues long.

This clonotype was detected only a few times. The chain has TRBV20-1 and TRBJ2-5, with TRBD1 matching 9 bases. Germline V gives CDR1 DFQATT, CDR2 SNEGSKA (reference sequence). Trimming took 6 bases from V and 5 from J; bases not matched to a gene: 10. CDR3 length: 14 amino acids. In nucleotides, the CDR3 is TGCAGTGCGAACCTCGGACAGGGGCTTGAGACCCAGTACTTC. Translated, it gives CSANLGQGLETQYF.

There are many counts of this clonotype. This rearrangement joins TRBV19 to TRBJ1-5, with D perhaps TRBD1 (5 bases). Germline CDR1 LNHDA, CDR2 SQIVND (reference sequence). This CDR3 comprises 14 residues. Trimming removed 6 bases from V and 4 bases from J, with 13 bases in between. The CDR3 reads CASSHRGGNQPQHF. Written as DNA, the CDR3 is TGTGCCAGTAGCCACCGGGGGGGAAATCAGCCCCAGCATTTT.

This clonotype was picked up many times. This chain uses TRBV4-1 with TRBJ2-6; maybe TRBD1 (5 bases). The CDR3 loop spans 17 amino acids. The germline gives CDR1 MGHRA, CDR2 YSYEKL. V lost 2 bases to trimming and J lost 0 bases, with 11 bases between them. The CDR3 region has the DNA TGCGCCAGCAGCCAAACCAGACAGAGCTCTGGGGCCAACGTCCTGACTTTC. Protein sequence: CASSQTRQSSGANVLTF.

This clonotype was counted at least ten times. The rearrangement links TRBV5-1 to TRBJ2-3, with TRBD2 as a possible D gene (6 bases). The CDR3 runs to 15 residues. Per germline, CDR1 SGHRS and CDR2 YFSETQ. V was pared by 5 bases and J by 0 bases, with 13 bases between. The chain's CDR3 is CASRGEAASTDTQYF. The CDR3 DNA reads TGCGCCAGCAGAGGGGAGGCCGCTAGCACAGATACGCAGTATTTT.

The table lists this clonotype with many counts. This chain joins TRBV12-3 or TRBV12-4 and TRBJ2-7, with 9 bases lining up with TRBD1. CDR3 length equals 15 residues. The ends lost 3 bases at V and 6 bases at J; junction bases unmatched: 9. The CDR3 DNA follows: TGTGCCAGCAGTTTCCGGGACAGGGATGCGGGCGAGCAGTACTTC. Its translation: CASSFRDRDAGEQYF.